The T cell receptor (beta chain) under discussion was sequenced for a study of STAT5B mutations in CD4+ large granular lymphocyte leukemia. Study-wide points: The CD4+ versus CD8+ T-LGLL clonality difference may reflect limited sample size.

Clones were sequenced by immunoSEQ multiplex PCR, and TCRdb holds only the in-frame ones, with some missing. The repertoire has around 30,000 clones, approximately 70% of them found once; the top ten carry 1.5% to 2%. In the case of this clone: What it binds is not known.

This TCR was sampled from a human donor in good health. The source material was CD4+ T cells from blood buffy coats.

CDR3 coding DNA: TGTGCCAGCAGCTCGACAGGATCCCGGAGAGAGACCCAGTACTTC. It yields the protein CASSSTGSRRETQYF. The chain recombines TRBV5-4 with TRBJ2-5; possible D gene TRBD1, 6 bases. V was pared by 3 bases and J by 4 bases, with 16 bases between. The CDR3 runs to 15 residues. The germline V gene has CDR1 SGHNT and CDR2 YYREEE (reference sequence).